These T cell receptor beta chains were read from a single sample in a study of cytomegalovirus exposure and HLA in healthy donors. Only in-frame clones appear in the TCRdb table, and some are missing; sequencing was by immunoSEQ multiplex PCR. The data hold 200,000 to 250,000 clones, with 70% to 85% observed a single time. The sequenced sample was PBMCs. The receptors here all came from a woman aged 40 to 50 in good health and CMV-seronegative. Both conserved end residues are part of each CDR3. The D gene is left open where the match is weak. The listing skips clone size in some rows; elsewhere it reads once, few, many or a size class.

d_gene	abundance	j_gene	v_gene	CDR3aa	CDR3nt
.	.	TRBJ2-2	TRBV5-3	CARSLDGDLNTGELFF	TGTGCCAGAAGCTTGGATGGGGACTTGAACACCGGGGAGCTGTTTTTT
TRBD2	.	TRBJ2-3	TRBV5-8	CASSWGGKADTQYF	TGTGCCAGCAGCTGGGGGGGGAAAGCAGATACGCAGTATTTT
.	.	TRBJ2-1	TRBV10-1	CASSHRGALSNEQFF	TGCGCCAGCAGCCATCGGGGGGCCTTGAGTAATGAGCAGTTCTTC
TRBD1	.	TRBJ2-2	TRBV28	CASQGQGNTGELFF	TGTGCCAGCCAGGGACAGGGAAACACCGGGGAGCTGTTTTTT
TRBD2	.	TRBJ2-1	TRBV19	CASTTPGLKYNEQFF	TGTGCCAGCACCACCCCGGGACTAAAATACAATGAGCAGTTCTTC
.	.	TRBJ1-1	TRBV19	CASSKGTGTEAFF	TGTGCCAGTAGTAAAGGAACGGGGACTGAAGCTTTCTTT
.	.	TRBJ1-1	TRBV7-3	CASSLETGTEAFF	TGTGCCAGCAGCTTAGAAACAGGGACTGAAGCTTTCTTT
TRBD2	.	TRBJ2-1	TRBV4-3	CASSQAQAGAYNEQFF	TGCGCCAGCAGCCAAGCGCAAGCGGGGGCATACAATGAGCAGTTCTTC
TRBD2	.	TRBJ2-5	TRBV5-1	CASSISGGALRETQYF	TGCGCCAGCAGCATTAGCGGGGGGGCCCTCCGGGAGACCCAGTACTTC
TRBD1	.	TRBJ2-5	TRBV27	CASSLAGGQETQYF	TGTGCCAGCAGTTTAGCAGGGGGCCAAGAGACCCAGTACTTC
TRBD1	.	TRBJ1-4	TRBV30	CAWSLQGGEKLFF	TGTGCCTGGAGTTTACAGGGGGGTGAAAAACTGTTTTTT
TRBD1	.	TRBJ1-2	TRBV6-1	CASSAARGPANYGYTF	TGTGCCAGCAGTGCGGCCAGGGGGCCAGCTAACTATGGCTACACCTTC
.	.	TRBJ2-7	TRBV5-6	CASSPTGPYEQYF	TGTGCCAGCAGCCCGACAGGACCCTACGAGCAGTACTTC
.	few	TRBJ1-3	TRBV2	CASSEMRAGNTIYF	TGTGCCAGCAGTGAAATGAGGGCCGGAAACACCATATATTTT
.	.	TRBJ1-1	TRBV11-3	CASSSGRPGIQNTEAFF	TGTGCCAGCAGCTCCGGGCGACCAGGGATACAGAACACTGAAGCTTTCTTT
.	.	TRBJ1-2	TRBV7-9	CASSAIQGDGYTF	TGTGCCAGCAGCGCGATACAGGGTGATGGCTACACCTTC
.	once	TRBJ2-3	TRBV9	CASRAGTDTQYF	TGTGCCAGCAGAGCCGGGACAGATACGCAGTATTTT
TRBD1	.	TRBJ2-5	TRBV7-9	CASSSRSGGTQETQYF	TGTGCCAGCAGCTCGCGATCAGGGGGCACCCAAGAGACCCAGTACTTC
.	.	TRBJ2-5	TRBV9	CASAMGAREETQYF	TGTGCCAGTGCCATGGGGGCGCGAGAGGAGACCCAGTACTTC
TRBD2	once	TRBJ2-7	TRBV10-3	CAISEGTSGGTLVSYEQYF	TGTGCCATCAGTGAGGGGACTAGCGGGGGAACACTGGTCTCCTACGAGCAGTACTTC
TRBD2	.	TRBJ2-1	TRBV28	CASSQLAGEPYNEQFF	TGTGCCAGCAGCCAATTAGCGGGGGAACCGTACAATGAGCAGTTCTTC
.	.	TRBJ2-7	TRBV2	CATAGGSEQYF	TGTGCCACAGCTGGTGGGAGCGAGCAGTACTTC